This T cell receptor beta chain was captured by sequencing in a study of cytomegalovirus exposure and HLA in healthy donors. This CDR3 region has 18 residues. Per the germline V gene, CDR1 is SGHTA and CDR2 is FQGNSA. V lost 5 bases to trimming and J lost 4 bases, with 21 bases between them. 13 Jbeta primers and 60 Vbeta primers were used for the PCR. Repertoires were generated with immunoSEQ multiplex PCR, while TCRdb's copy carries only in-frame clones and drops some. The sample records 93,000 or so clones, approximately 66% being singletons. The chain links TRBV7-2 to TRBJ2-6; weak D call: TRBD2 (7 bases). This clonotype originated in a woman aged 50 to 60 in good health and CMV-seronegative. Material for sequencing was PBMCs. DNA for the CDR3: TGTGCCAGCAGCCCGAGGGGGGGTACAGTGGCCGGGGCCAACGTCCTGACTTTC. This encodes CASSPRGGTVAGANVLTF.